These 21 T cell receptor beta chains came from one sample sequenced in a study of shared clonotypes between healthy human individuals. Generated by immunoSEQ multiplex PCR, the TCRdb table keeps only in-frame clones and is missing some. The sample records about 1.5 million clones, 98% being singletons. Sample: naive CD4+ T cells sorted from blood. Subset given: CD45RA+ positively selected. The receptors were sampled from a man aged 30 to 39 in good health.

V is TRBV4-1 and J is TRBJ2-1, with D possibly called TRBD1 or TRBD2 (5 bases each). The CDR3 contains 17 residues. Germline CDR1 and CDR2: MGHRA and YSYEKL. V lost 0 bases and J lost 5, with 17 bases in between. This CDR3 is CASSQDRDPLWDNEQFF. CDR3 nucleotides: TGCGCCAGCAGCCAAGATAGGGACCCGTTATGGGACAATGAGCAGTTCTTC.

This chain uses TRBV11-1 with TRBJ1-1, with 9 bases fitting TRBD1. CDR1 and CDR2 (germline): SGHAT, FQDESV (reference sequence). The CDR3 has 17 amino acids. V shed 2 bases and J 6 bases; nucleotides not matched to a gene: 13. DNA of the CDR3: TGTGCCAGCAGCTTAAATTGGGCCACAGGGGGCGAGGCTGAAGCTTTCTTT. Translation gives CASSLNWATGGEAEAFF.

The J gene is TRBJ2-3, the V gene TRBV9; 10 bases align to TRBD2. V was pared by 3 bases and J by 1 base, with 2 bases of the junction left unmatched. The CDR3 is 15 amino acids. The germline V gene has CDR1 SGDLS and CDR2 YYNGEE. Written as DNA, the CDR3 is TGTGCCAGCAGCGGGAGCGGGAGGGGCACAGATACGCAGTATTTT. Its translation: CASSGSGRGTDTQYF.

V is TRBV11-3 and J is TRBJ2-1; 9 bases map to TRBD1. The CDR3 loop spans 14 amino acids. The germline V gene has CDR1 SGHNT and CDR2 YENEEA. V trimming: 5 bases; J trimming: 5 bases; junction bases outside the gene matches: 4. CDR3 DNA sequence: TGTGCCAGCAGCCCGGGACAGGGAAACAATGAGCAGTTCTTC. Residues: CASSPGQGNNEQFF.

A single count supports this clone. The same CDR3 also results from other DNA sequences found in this sample. The J gene is TRBJ1-1, the V gene TRBV29-1, with 9 bases that match TRBD1. The trim removed 3 bases at V and 5 bases at J, leaving 4 bases unmatched. Germline-derived CDR1 and CDR2 are SQVTM and ANQGSEA. CDR3 length: 13 amino acids. The CDR3 spells CSVDRQGGTEAFF. The CDR3 DNA follows: TGCAGCGTTGATCGACAGGGGGGAACTGAAGCTTTCTTT.

The genes are TRBV7-2 and TRBJ2-5; D call uncertain. Trimming cost V 7 bases and J 3 bases, with 9 bases left between them. Germline-derived CDR1 and CDR2 are SGHTA and FQGNSA. This CDR3 spans 12 amino acids. CDR3 coding DNA: TGTGCCAGCACCATATATAAAGAGACCCAGTACTTC. It specifies CASTIYKETQYF.

The CDR3 is CASSSEGLRNNEQFF. In nucleotides, the CDR3 is TGTGCCAGCAGCTCTGAGGGACTACGAAACAATGAGCAGTTCTTC. The rearrangement links TRBV7-9 to TRBJ2-1, with 7 nucleotides matching TRBD2. V trimming: 4 bases; J trimming: 5 bases; junction bases outside the gene matches: 8. The germline gives CDR1 SEHNR, CDR2 FQNEAQ (reference sequence). This CDR3 has 15 residues.

The genes are TRBV27 and TRBJ2-7; 8 bases fit TRBD2. The length of the CDR3 is 16 residues. Trimming took 5 bases from V and 5 from J; bases not matched to a gene: 14. Germline V gene data show CDR1 as MNHEY and CDR2 as SMNVEV (reference sequence). The CDR3 loop is CASSPWSGSGKNEQYF. DNA of the CDR3: TGTGCCAGCAGTCCCTGGAGCGGGAGTGGGAAGAACGAGCAGTACTTC.

The genes are TRBV11-2 and TRBJ2-1, with 11 bases fitting TRBD2. Germline trimming cut 2 bases from V and 4 bases from J; bases unmatched to any gene: 4. There are 16 residues in the CDR3. Per the germline V gene, CDR1 is SGHAT and CDR2 is FQNNGV. CDR3 sequence reads: CASSLIAGGTYNEQFF. As DNA, the CDR3 is TGTGCCAGCAGCTTAATAGCGGGAGGGACTTACAATGAGCAGTTCTTC.

The rearrangement joins TRBV13 to TRBJ2-3; D is possibly TRBD1 (5 bases). The CDR3 is 14 residues long. Germline V lookup: CDR1 PRHDT, CDR2 FYEKMQ (reference sequence). Trimming took 1 base from V and 6 from J, leaving 11 bases between them. CDR3 DNA sequence: TGTGCCAGCAGCTTAGCAGGACAACTTGATACGCAGTATTTT. As protein: CASSLAGQLDTQYF.

The chain recombines TRBV6-1 with TRBJ2-7; possible D gene TRBD1, 6 bases. The V end was cut by 8 bases, the J end by 4 bases, with 15 bases between. Germline CDR1 reads MNHNS; CDR2 reads SASEGT. This CDR3 is 13 amino acids long. The CDR3 here is CASGPGHGYEQYF. The CDR3 nucleotides read TGTGCCAGCGGCCCGGGACATGGGTACGAGCAGTACTTC.

The chain links TRBV6-5 to TRBJ2-7; tentative D call: TRBD1 (7 bases). The CDR3 is 14 residues long. Germline-derived CDR1 and CDR2 are MNHEY and SVGAGI. V dropped 9 bases and J dropped 2 bases, with 17 bases sitting between them. CDR3 bases: TGTGCCAGTGAAAGGGCAGGGGGGCCCTACGAGCAGTACTTC. Amino acid sequence: CASERAGGPYEQYF.

V is TRBV25-1 and J is TRBJ2-7; 7 bases line up with TRBD1. Germline V gene lookup returns CDR1 MGHDK and CDR2 SYGVNS. V shed 11 bases and J 6 bases; nucleotides not matched to a gene: 4. This CDR3 has 10 amino acids. The CDR3 coding sequence is TGTGCCCGCACAGGGGTCGAGCAGTACTTC. Translation gives CARTGVEQYF.

The chain couples TRBV7-9 to TRBJ2-3; unclear D gene. V was clipped by 3 bases and J by 2 bases, with 9 bases between them. Germline V gene data show CDR1 as SEHNR and CDR2 as FQNEAQ (reference sequence). This CDR3 is built from 14 residues. The CDR3 loop is CASSLESTTDTQYF. For the CDR3, the DNA is TGTGCCAGCAGCTTGGAGAGTACCACAGATACGCAGTATTTT.

The J gene is TRBJ1-5, the V gene TRBV2; TRBD1 aligns across 8 bases. V shed 6 bases and J 6 bases; nucleotides not matched to a gene: 7. The germline V gene has CDR1 SNHLY and CDR2 FYNNEI. The CDR3 covers 14 residues. CDR3 nucleotides: TGTGCCAGCAGCGAGGACAGGGTAGGTCAGCCCCAGCATTTT. Translation gives CASSEDRVGQPQHF.

This sequence joins TRBV7-2 and TRBJ2-7; 7 nucleotides agree with TRBD2. Germline lookup yields CDR1 SGHTA and CDR2 FQGNSA. V was clipped by 2 bases and J by 1 base; unmatched bases: 5. The CDR3 has 15 amino acids. CDR3 protein: CASSLKTSQSYEQYF. In nucleotides, the CDR3 is TGTGCCAGCAGCTTAAAGACTAGCCAATCCTACGAGCAGTACTTC.

The chain combines TRBV6-5 with TRBJ1-5; D is uncertain. In germline, CDR1 is MNHEY, CDR2 SVGAGI. The CDR3 spans 13 residues. V was clipped by 2 bases and J by 4 bases, with 6 bases between them. The CDR3 is CASSYQHNQPQHF. The CDR3 DNA sequence: TGTGCCAGCAGTTACCAGCATAATCAGCCCCAGCATTTT.

The rearrangement joins TRBV29-1 to TRBJ2-7; D possibly matches TRBD1 or TRBD2 (5 bases each). Per the germline V gene, CDR1 is SQVTM and CDR2 is ANQGSEA. This CDR3 has 12 residues. The ends were cut back, 7 bases at V and 4 bases at J, with 14 bases in the middle. Here the CDR3 reads CSAAAGRYEQYF. DNA for the CDR3: TGCAGCGCCGCGGCAGGGAGATACGAGCAGTACTTC.

This chain connects TRBV7-9 to TRBJ1-4; maybe TRBD1 (5 bases). The V and J ends lost 4 bases and 3 bases respectively, with 12 bases between them. CDR3 length: 15 amino acids. Germline CDR1 and CDR2: SEHNR and FQNEAQ (reference sequence). The CDR3 coding sequence is TGTGCCAGCAGCTCTTCAGGGTTAGCTAATGAAAAACTGTTTTTT. Its translation: CASSSSGLANEKLFF.

Concerning this clone: The sample carries other DNA sequences with the same CDR3. The chain couples TRBV7-9 to TRBJ1-2, with unresolved D. This CDR3 spans 14 amino acids. V lost 1 base to trimming and J lost 2 bases, with 8 bases between them. Germline assignment: CDR1 SEHNR and CDR2 FQNEAQ (reference sequence). The DNA of the CDR3 is TGTGCCAGCAGCTTAGGTGCAGAGAACTATGGCTACACCTTC. Protein: CASSLGAENYGYTF.

This chain joins TRBV11-2 and TRBJ1-2, with a possible D match to TRBD1 (6 bases). The V gene lost 9 bases and the J gene lost 2 bases, with 13 bases spanning the gap. Germline V CDR1 and CDR2: SGHAT, FQNNGV. CDR3 length: 13 residues. The CDR3 DNA sequence: TGTGCCAGTACCCGGGACATCAACTATGGCTACACCTTC. Amino acid sequence: CASTRDINYGYTF.